The 29 T cell receptor beta chains listed next were all sequenced from one sample in a study of vaccination effects on CD4 cells after COVID-19. Sequencing used immunoSEQ multiplex PCR; TCRdb keeps in-frame clones, though not all of them. Of about 59,000 clones listed, about 78% are singletons. Their cognate antigens are unknown. With the ViraFEST assay, the study expanded antigen-specific CD4+ T cells using viral peptide pools, then sequenced them. Once cultured for 10 to 11 days, the cells underwent separation to obtain CD4+ T cells. Participants were vaccinated with two doses of either the BNT162b2 or mRNA-1273 vaccine. The starting material was CD4+ T cells from PBMCs cultured with HCoV-OC43 spike peptides, obtained after COVID-19 vaccination. Stated subset: HCoV-OC43 spike overlapping peptide pool stimulation. These receptors were collected from a human donor who received a COVID-19 vaccine.

The chain uses TRBV7-2 and TRBJ1-3; unclear D gene. Germline V CDR1 and CDR2: SGHTA, FQGNSA. CDR3 length: 15 amino acids. The ends were cut back, 1 base at V and 4 bases at J, with 11 bases in the middle. The CDR3 spells CASSLEGTSGNTIYF. CDR3 DNA sequence: TGTGCCAGCAGCTTAGAGGGAACCTCCGGAAACACCATATATTTT.

This clone has only one observation. The gene calls are TRBV11-2 and TRBJ2-5; TRBD2 matches 13 bases. V shed 5 bases, J shed 1 base, and the junction held 13 bases outside the gene matches. The length of the CDR3 is 19 residues. Germline V lookup: CDR1 SGHAT, CDR2 FQNNGV. This CDR3 reads CASSPNTSGGANRQETQYF. The CDR3 DNA is TGTGCCAGCAGCCCCAACACTAGCGGGGGGGCCAATCGCCAAGAGACCCAGTACTTC.

The rearrangement joins TRBV19 to TRBJ2-3; 15 bases map to TRBD2. V was pared by 5 bases and J by 1 base, with 4 bases of the junction left unmatched. Germline values: CDR1 LNHDA, CDR2 SQIVND (reference sequence). This CDR3 contains 17 residues. The DNA for the CDR3 is TGTGCCAGTAGTGCCCGGACTAGCGGGGGGGGCACAGATACGCAGTATTTT. Translated, it gives CASSARTSGGGTDTQYF.

The gene calls are TRBV25-1 and TRBJ2-7; 7 nucleotides match TRBD1. Losses at the gene ends were 3 bases for V and 5 bases for J; bases not matched to a gene: 19. Germline V CDR1 and CDR2: MGHDK, SYGVNS. CDR3 length: 18 residues. The CDR3 DNA is TGTGCCAGCAGTGATTTCCCGACTTCCCTAACAGGGGAGAACGAGCAGTACGTC. The encoded protein is CASSDFPTSLTGENEQYV.

This chain connects TRBV4-3 to TRBJ2-3, with D unclear. CDR1 is LGHNA, CDR2 YSLEER, per germline. This CDR3 has 16 residues. V was shortened by 0 bases and J by 2 bases, with 12 bases between the two germline ends. The CDR3 sequence: CASSQDGLAVTDTQYF. The CDR3 nucleotides read TGCGCCAGCAGCCAAGATGGTTTAGCTGTCACAGATACGCAGTATTTT.

J is TRBJ1-1 and V is TRBV6-5, with 7 bases identical to TRBD1. J gave up 4 bases and V 5 bases, and 7 bases lay outside the gene matches. The CDR3 has 14 residues. The germline V gene has CDR1 MNHEY and CDR2 SVGAGI. The CDR3 region has the DNA TGTGCCAGCAGTCTCGACAGGGTTAGCACTGAAGCTTTCTTT. This gives the protein CASSLDRVSTEAFF.

This rearrangement joins TRBV3-1 (or the pseudogene TRBV3-2) to TRBJ1-2; 7 bases fit TRBD1. With 4 bases clipped from V and 2 bases from J, the junction kept 4 bases outside the gene matches. The CDR3 extends over 14 amino acids. Germline V gene sequence: CDR1 LGHDT, CDR2 YNNKEL (reference sequence). CDR3 residues: CASSRIQGNYGYTF. As DNA, the CDR3 is TGTGCCAGCAGCCGCATACAGGGGAACTATGGCTACACCTTC.

The chain joins TRBV24-1 to TRBJ1-2; 10 positions agree with TRBD1. CDR1 and CDR2 from the germline V gene are KGHDR and SFDVKD. J lost 0 bases, V lost 4 bases, and 4 bases had no gene match. This CDR3 is 16 amino acids long. DNA for the CDR3: TGTGCCACCAGTGACCAGGGACAGGGGACTAACTATGGCTACACCTTC. It specifies CATSDQGQGTNYGYTF.

This sequence joins TRBV2 and TRBJ1-5; no definite D call. This CDR3 is built from 13 residues. Trimming removed 2 bases at V and 5 bases at J, with 7 bases between. The germline V gene encodes CDR1 SNHLY and CDR2 FYNNEI. CDR3: CASSEQPDQPQHF. The CDR3 DNA sequence: TGTGCCAGCAGTGAACAACCCGATCAGCCCCAGCATTTT.

This clone was detected a few times. The V call is TRBV6-2 or TRBV6-3, the J call TRBJ2-1; no firm D call. Germline V lookup: CDR1 MNHEY, CDR2 SVGEGT. The CDR3 extends over 13 amino acids. Deletions cut 5 bases from V and 2 bases from J, with 7 bases between. The DNA for the CDR3 is TGTGCCAGCAGTACGGACGCCTACAATGAGCAGTTCTTC. Protein sequence: CASSTDAYNEQFF.

The chain carries TRBV20-1 and TRBJ2-7; D is undetermined. CDR1 is DFQATT, CDR2 SNEGSKA, per germline (reference sequence). This CDR3 region has 11 residues. The DNA for the CDR3 is TGCAGTGCTTCTGACTCCGACGAGCAGTACGTC. It is translated as CSASDSDEQYV.

V usage is TRBV18 and J usage is TRBJ1-2; D possibly corresponds to TRBD1 (5 bases). The V end lost 5 bases, the J end lost 4 bases, and 17 bases lay between the germline ends. From germline, CDR1 is KGHSH and CDR2 LQKENI. CDR3 length: 15 residues. CDR3 in amino acids: CASSYNRDSGYGYTF. CDR3 coding DNA: TGTGCCAGCTCATATAACCGGGACTCAGGCTATGGCTACACCTTC.

The chain uses TRBV28 and TRBJ2-7, with D possibly called TRBD1 or TRBD2 (5 bases each). The germline V gene has CDR1 MDHEN and CDR2 SYDVKM. The CDR3 runs 15 residues. The V end was cut by 0 bases, the J end by 5 bases, with 14 bases between. In DNA, the CDR3 is TGTGCCAGCAGTTTATGGGGGACCGGCAGGCACGAGCAGTACGTC. This gives the protein CASSLWGTGRHEQYV.

This clone was seen only once. The chain uses TRBV6-6 and TRBJ2-3; D not certain. Trimming cost V 6 bases and J 9 bases, with 16 bases left between them. The CDR3 is 13 amino acids. Germline lookup yields CDR1 MNHNY and CDR2 SVGAGI (reference sequence). The CDR3 DNA follows: TGTGCCAGCAGCCTAGACACAATCAGCACGCAGTATTTT. Translating it yields CASSLDTISTQYF.

The chain employs TRBV7-9 and TRBJ2-2; 8 bases fit TRBD1. The length of the CDR3 is 19 residues. The ends lost 4 bases at V and 6 bases at J; junction bases unmatched: 19. From germline, CDR1 is SEHNR and CDR2 FQNEAQ (reference sequence). The DNA of the CDR3 is TGTGCCAGCAGCTCGGGCCTAACCGGGACAGGTCGGGCGGCCGGGGAGCTGTTTTTT. Translated, it gives CASSSGLTGTGRAAGELFF.

This chain uses TRBV5-1 with TRBJ2-7; unclear D gene. Trimming shortened V by 3 bases and J by 3 bases, and 10 bases separated the two germline ends. Per germline, CDR1 SGHRS and CDR2 YFSETQ. There are 13 residues in the CDR3. CDR3: CASSSTGLYEQYV. CDR3 sequence (DNA): TGCGCCAGCAGCTCAACCGGGCTCTACGAGCAGTACGTC.

The CDR3 region has the DNA TGCGCCAGCAGCTTAGGGGGGGCGGCAGCAGAGACCCAGTACTTC. This translates into CASSLGGAAAETQYF. This chain uses TRBV5-1 with TRBJ2-5, with D possibly matching TRBD2 (7 bases). Germline assignment: CDR1 SGHRS and CDR2 YFSETQ. The ends were cut back, 2 bases at V and 4 bases at J, with 15 bases in the middle. The CDR3 length is 15 residues.

The V and J genes are TRBV9 and TRBJ2-3; 10 positions agree with TRBD2. The V and J ends lost 1 base and 5 bases, in that order; junction bases with no gene match: 7. The CDR3 is 16 residues long. In germline, CDR1 is SGDLS, CDR2 YYNGEE. CDR3 region: CASSVQSGGGGDTQYF. The CDR3 DNA sequence: TGTGCCAGCAGCGTACAAAGCGGGGGGGGTGGAGATACGCAGTATTTT.

The V call is TRBV6-1, the J call TRBJ1-2, with D possibly being TRBD1 (5 bases). CDR1 is MNHNS, CDR2 SASEGT, per germline. Trimming stripped 4 bases from V and 6 bases from J, with 15 bases between. The CDR3 runs to 14 residues. The CDR3 spells CASSVAGTVDGYTF. The CDR3 nucleotides are TGTGCCAGCAGTGTAGCAGGGACGGTAGATGGCTACACCTTC.

This clone was recorded a few times. The genes are TRBV19 and TRBJ1-5; weak D call: TRBD1 (5 bases). Trimming shortened V by 3 bases and J by 9 bases, and 15 bases separated the two germline ends. This CDR3 has 14 amino acids. CDR1 and CDR2 from the germline V gene are LNHDA and SQIVND (reference sequence). This chain's CDR3 is CASSIDQGNWPQHF. The CDR3 bases are TGTGCCAGTAGTATCGATCAGGGAAATTGGCCCCAGCATTTT.

This sequence joins TRBV29-1 and TRBJ1-1; the D gene is possibly TRBD1 (5 bases). From germline, CDR1 is SQVTM and CDR2 ANQGSEA. This CDR3 contains 11 residues. The V gene lost 7 bases and the J gene lost 6 bases, with 12 bases spanning the gap. For the CDR3, the DNA is TGCAGCGCCAGACGGGACCCTGAAGCTTTCTTT. It yields the protein CSARRDPEAFF.

The chain links TRBV3-1 (or the pseudogene TRBV3-2) to TRBJ1-4, with D unclear. Germline assignment: CDR1 LGHDT and CDR2 YNNKEL (reference sequence). The CDR3 contains 16 residues. V lost 1 base and J lost 10, with 19 bases in between. CDR3 amino acids: CASSQVSRGLGGKLFF. CDR3 coding DNA: TGTGCCAGCAGCCAAGTATCCCGGGGTCTGGGCGGAAAACTGTTTTTT.

The chain is built from TRBV11-2 and TRBJ2-3, with 9 bases lining up with TRBD2. Trimming removed 5 bases from V and 0 bases from J; junction bases left unmatched: 3. The CDR3 length is 15 residues. Germline V gene lookup returns CDR1 SGHAT and CDR2 FQNNGV. The CDR3 sequence is CASSNSGGSTDTQYF. As DNA, the CDR3 is TGTGCCAGCAGCAATAGCGGGGGAAGCACAGATACGCAGTATTTT.

The CDR3 DNA is TGCGCCAGCAGCTTGGGGGTGACGGTTCCTAGCACAGATACGCAGTATTTT. The encoded protein is CASSLGVTVPSTDTQYF. The chain couples TRBV5-1 to TRBJ2-3; D is unclear. CDR1 and CDR2 from the germline V gene are SGHRS and YFSETQ. Trimming removed 0 bases at V and 0 bases at J, with 14 bases between. The CDR3 runs 17 residues. The full variable domain, in which reference TRBV5-1 and TRBJ2-3 provide the parts outside the CDR3, is KAGVTQTPRYLIKTRGQQVTLSCSPISGHRSVSWYQQTPGQGLQFLFEYFSETQRNKGNFPGRFSGRQFSNSRSEMNVSTLELGDSALYLCASSLGVTVPSTDTQYFGPGTRLTVL.

The chain is built from TRBV3-1 (or the pseudogene TRBV3-2) and TRBJ1-3; D not resolved. This CDR3 spans 15 amino acids. The V gene lost 1 base and the J gene lost 1 base, with 8 bases spanning the gap. Germline V gene data show CDR1 as LGHDT and CDR2 as YNNKEL (reference sequence). CDR3 coding DNA: TGTGCCAGCAGCCAAGCTGAGGTGTCTGGAAACACCATATATTTT. This sequence encodes CASSQAEVSGNTIYF.

This CDR3 is CASSYVYRSGAQPQHF. The DNA for the CDR3 is TGTGCCAGCAGTTACGTGTATAGGAGCGGGGCTCAGCCCCAGCATTTT. The chain recombines TRBV6-2 or TRBV6-3 with TRBJ1-5; D perhaps matches TRBD1 (5 bases). This CDR3 region has 16 residues. Germline CDR1 MNHEY, CDR2 SVGEGT. Trimming cost V 2 bases and J 6 bases, with 17 bases left between them.

This clone was recorded once. The rearrangement uses TRBV7-2 and TRBJ2-7; D is perhaps TRBD1 or TRBD2 (5 bases each). Germline CDR1 and CDR2: SGHTA and FQGNSA. V lost 2 bases to trimming and J lost 12 bases, with 17 bases between them. This CDR3 region has 13 residues. CDR3 in DNA: TGTGCCAGCAGCTTATCCAGGGACCGATCACCGTACGTC. Protein: CASSLSRDRSPYV.

Here the CDR3 DNA reads TGCGCCAGCAGCTTAAGACAGGGAATAGACTATGGCTACACCTTC. Protein sequence: CASSLRQGIDYGYTF. The chain joins TRBV5-1 to TRBJ1-2, with TRBD1 identical over 7 bases. This CDR3 is 15 amino acids long. Germline trimming cut 2 bases from V and 3 bases from J; bases unmatched to any gene: 7. The V gene's germline CDR1 is SGHRS and CDR2 YFSETQ.

This clone occurred once. CDR3 residues: CAWRPDTDYNEQFF. DNA of the CDR3: TGTGCCTGGAGACCCGACACCGACTACAATGAGCAGTTCTTC. The V call is TRBV30, the J call TRBJ2-1; no clear D. Between the trimmed V and J ends, which lost 3 bases and 3 bases, there was a span of 12 bases. The CDR3 is made up of 14 amino acids. In germline, CDR1 is GTSNPN, CDR2 SVGIG (reference sequence).